The next 26 T cell receptor beta chains were all read from a single sample in a study of cytomegalovirus exposure and HLA in healthy donors. Vbeta (60) and Jbeta (13) primers were used in the PCR. Repertoires were generated with immunoSEQ multiplex PCR, while TCRdb's copy carries only in-frame clones and drops some. The table shows around 150,000 clones, with around 79% occurring only once. Sequenced input: PBMCs. The receptors stem from a woman in her forties in good health and CMV-seropositive.

The chain uses TRBV10-1 and TRBJ2-7; D possibly corresponds to TRBD1 (5 bases). The CDR3 loop spans 13 amino acids. Trimming removed 8 bases at V and 3 bases at J, with 14 bases between. Germline CDR1 WNHNN, CDR2 SYGVQD (reference sequence). CDR3 protein: CASAQGANYEQYF. CDR3 coding DNA: TGCGCCAGCGCGCAAGGGGCCAACTACGAGCAGTACTTC.

V usage is TRBV6-1 and J usage is TRBJ1-6, with 11 bases lining up with TRBD1. Looked up from germline, CDR1 is MNHNS and CDR2 is SASEGT. V gave up 7 bases and J gave up 13 bases; unmatched junction bases: 12. The CDR3 contains 15 residues. The CDR3, as DNA: TGTGCCAGCACGCCGGTGGGGACAGGGGGTCCCCCCCTCCACTTT. Residues: CASTPVGTGGPPLHF.

This clone was found a few times. This chain joins TRBV9 and TRBJ2-5; TRBD1 is a possible D gene (6 bases). The end of the DNA is better explained by TRBJ2-7, so the J call may be wrong. Germline V lookup: CDR1 SGDLS, CDR2 YYNGEE. The CDR3 runs 15 residues. The DNA for the CDR3 is TGTGCCAGCAGCGTAGGTGGGGGACAAAAAAACGAGCAGTACTTC. The encoded protein is CASSVGGGQKNEQYF.

V usage is TRBV7-2 and J usage is TRBJ2-1; TRBD2 matches 9 bases. Per germline, CDR1 SGHTA and CDR2 FQGNSA. The CDR3 covers 15 residues. V was pared by 3 bases and J by 2 bases, with 2 bases of the junction left unmatched. CDR3 bases: TGTGCCAGCAGCTTTACTAGCGGGCCCTACAATGAGCAGTTCTTC. This codes for CASSFTSGPYNEQFF. The whole variable domain, remainder taken from reference TRBV7-2 and TRBJ2-1, is GAGVSQSPSNKVTEKGKDVELRCDPISGHTALYWYRQSLGQGLEFLIYFQGNSAPDKSGLPSDRFSAERTGGSVSTLTIQRTQQEDSAVYLCASSFTSGPYNEQFFGPGTRLTVL.

V usage is TRBV25-1 and J usage is TRBJ2-2, with 7 positions matching TRBD2. The germline V gene encodes CDR1 MGHDK and CDR2 SYGVNS. V lost 6 bases to trimming and J lost 5 bases; unmatched junction nucleotides: 3. The CDR3 has 13 amino acids. CDR3: CASSEGGTGELFF. The CDR3 DNA sequence: TGTGCCAGCAGCGAGGGAGGGACCGGGGAGCTGTTTTTT. The full variable domain, in which reference TRBV25-1 and TRBJ2-2 provide the parts outside the CDR3, is EADIYQTPRYLVIGTGKKITLECSQTMGHDKMYWYQQDPGMELHLIHYSYGVNSTEKGDLSSESTVSRIRTEHFPLTLESARPSHTSQYLCASSEGGTGELFFGEGSRLTVL.

The genes are TRBV7-9 and TRBJ1-2; 10 bases align to TRBD1. This CDR3 is built from 15 residues. V was pared by 1 base and J by 4 bases, with 3 bases of the junction left unmatched. CDR1 is SEHNR and CDR2 is FQNEAQ in the germline V gene (reference sequence). CDR3 coding DNA: TGTGCCAGCAGCTTAGGTGGGGACAGGGGCTATGGCTACACCTTC. Translation: CASSLGGDRGYGYTF.

The sample holds a few counts of this clone. V and J are TRBV5-4 and TRBJ2-7; 10 bases are a match to TRBD2. The CDR3 length is 16 residues. The V and J ends lost 0 bases and 2 bases, in that order; junction bases with no gene match: 5. Per the germline V gene, CDR1 is SGHNT and CDR2 is YYREEE (reference sequence). The CDR3 nucleotides read TGTGCCAGCAGCTTGGATGTAGCGGGAGGTACCTACGAGCAGTACTTC. It is translated as CASSLDVAGGTYEQYF.

The chain is built from TRBV4-1 and TRBJ2-7, with D perhaps TRBD2 (6 bases). The germline V and J ends were trimmed by 0 bases and 0 bases, with 12 bases remaining between them. Germline CDR1 reads MGHRA; CDR2 reads YSYEKL. The CDR3 has 16 amino acids. CDR3 sequence reads: CASSQDLATSSYEQYF. The CDR3 DNA is TGCGCCAGCAGCCAAGATCTAGCGACGAGCTCCTACGAGCAGTACTTC.

The chain recombines TRBV6-5 with TRBJ1-2; 8 bases map to TRBD1. This CDR3 spans 15 amino acids. The V gene end was trimmed by 5 bases and the J gene end by 0 bases; junction bases not matched to a gene: 5. Germline CDR1 reads MNHEY; CDR2 reads SVGAGI. For the CDR3, the DNA is TGTGCCAGCAGTCCCGACAGGGGAGCTAACTATGGCTACACCTTC. Its translation is CASSPDRGANYGYTF.

This chain links TRBV2 with TRBJ2-1; 14 nucleotides align to TRBD2. CDR1 is SNHLY and CDR2 is FYNNEI in the germline V gene. V gave up 9 bases and J gave up 8 bases; unmatched junction bases: 3. This CDR3 region has 13 residues. The CDR3 DNA follows: TGTGCCAGTCGGACTAGCGGGGGGCATGAGCAGTTCTTC. Encoded protein: CASRTSGGHEQFF.

V gene TRBV12-5 combines with J gene TRBJ1-5; D perhaps matches TRBD1 (5 bases). Trimming stripped 1 base from V and 0 bases from J, with 13 bases between. Germline CDR1 reads LGHNT; CDR2 reads FRNRAP. The CDR3 loop spans 17 amino acids. CDR3 residues: CASGLAQTAYSNQPQHF. In DNA, the CDR3 is TGTGCTAGTGGTTTGGCCCAGACAGCTTATAGCAATCAGCCCCAGCATTTT. Based on the CDR3 plus reference TRBV12-5 and TRBJ1-5, the full variable domain is DARVTQTPRHKVTEMGQEVTMRCQPILGHNTVFWYRQTMMQGLELLAYFRNRAPLDDSGMPKDRFSAEMPDATLATLKIQPSEPRDSAVYFCASGLAQTAYSNQPQHFGDGTRLSIL.

The V gene is TRBV29-1, the J gene TRBJ1-1; D perhaps matches TRBD1 (5 bases). CDR3 length: 14 residues. V lost 6 bases and J lost 5, with 19 bases in between. Germline CDR1 reads SQVTM; CDR2 reads ANQGSEA. DNA for the CDR3: TGCAGCGTGGCCGTCCAGGGTTCAGTGACTGAAGCTTTCTTT. Translating gives CSVAVQGSVTEAFF.

This clone was counted a few times. The rearrangement uses TRBV7-9 and TRBJ2-3, with 12 nucleotides matching TRBD2. Germline CDR1 is SEHNR and CDR2 is FQNEAQ (reference sequence). Germline trimming cut 5 bases from V and 0 bases from J; bases unmatched to any gene: 9. This CDR3 is 18 amino acids long. CDR3 sequence reads: CASSPWTSGDPSTDTQYF. The DNA of the CDR3 is TGTGCCAGCAGCCCGTGGACTAGCGGGGACCCTAGCACAGATACGCAGTATTTT.

This chain connects TRBV2 to TRBJ2-5; D unresolved. V lost 8 bases and J lost 1, with 11 bases in between. This CDR3 region has 13 residues. Germline V gives CDR1 SNHLY, CDR2 FYNNEI. The CDR3: CASRWALQETQYF. As DNA, the CDR3 is TGTGCCAGCCGGTGGGCCCTCCAAGAGACCCAGTACTTC.

A single count supports this clone. This sequence joins TRBV6-5 and TRBJ2-4; 8 bases line up with TRBD1. The CDR3 is 12 residues long. The J segment lost 14 bases and the V segment lost 2 bases, leaving 5 bases of the junction unmatched. Germline CDR1 MNHEY, CDR2 SVGAGI. In DNA, the CDR3 is TGTGCCAGCAGTTACCCCGGGACAGGCGAGTACTTC. This encodes CASSYPGTGEYF.

This sequence joins TRBV10-3 and TRBJ2-3; 14 positions match TRBD2. V gave up 2 bases and J gave up 6 bases; unmatched junction bases: 4. The CDR3 covers 16 residues. The germline gives CDR1 ENHRY, CDR2 SYGVKD. The chain's CDR3 is CAISERTSGRRDTQYF. The CDR3 DNA is TGTGCCATCAGTGAGAGGACTAGCGGGAGGAGGGATACGCAGTATTTT.

The V gene is TRBV2, the J gene TRBJ2-7, with 11 bases lining up with TRBD2. The CDR3 has 16 residues. Germline CDR1 and CDR2: SNHLY and FYNNEI. The junction had 5 bases not matched to a gene; V was cut back by 4 bases and J by 0 bases. The CDR3 region is CASSGTSGPTSYEQYF. CDR3 nucleotides: TGTGCCAGCAGTGGGACTAGCGGGCCTACCTCCTACGAGCAGTACTTC.

The J gene is TRBJ1-2, the V gene TRBV19, with 12 bases identical to TRBD1. The CDR3 is 18 amino acids. The V gene's germline CDR1 is LNHDA and CDR2 SQIVND (reference sequence). Losses at the gene ends were 4 bases for V and 5 bases for J; bases not matched to a gene: 14. The CDR3 here is CASSTNRDRGHRSYGYTF. In DNA form, the CDR3 reads TGTGCCAGTAGTACCAACCGGGACAGGGGGCATAGGTCTTATGGCTACACCTTC.

The V gene is TRBV7-2, the J gene TRBJ2-7; TRBD1 might be the D (6 bases). V shed 0 bases and J shed 7 bases, with 16 bases lying between them. The CDR3 has 15 amino acids. The germline V gene encodes CDR1 SGHTA and CDR2 FQGNSA. CDR3 sequence: CASSLARAGDGEQYF. The DNA of the CDR3 is TGTGCCAGCAGCTTAGCGCGGGCAGGGGATGGGGAGCAGTACTTC.

The chain recombines TRBV19 with TRBJ1-1; the D is unclear. Trimming cost V 5 bases and J 0 bases, with 7 bases left between them. CDR3 length: 13 amino acids. Germline CDR1 and CDR2: LNHDA and SQIVND (reference sequence). The CDR3, as DNA: TGTGCCAGTAGTTCGCGGGTGAACACTGAAGCTTTCTTT. Its protein is CASSSRVNTEAFF.

The chain combines TRBV5-1 with TRBJ1-1; 7 bases are shared with TRBD1. This CDR3 comprises 15 residues. Trimming cost V 3 bases and J 1 base; bases outside gene matches: 6. In germline, CDR1 is SGHRS, CDR2 YFSETQ. The CDR3 here is CASSSQGQTNTEAFF. The CDR3 DNA follows: TGCGCCAGCAGCTCCCAGGGACAGACGAACACTGAAGCTTTCTTT. Full variable domain (outside the CDR3, taken from reference TRBV5-1 and TRBJ1-1): KAGVTQTPRYLIKTRGQQVTLSCSPISGHRSVSWYQQTPGQGLQFLFEYFSETQRNKGNFPGRFSGRQFSNSRSEMNVSTLELGDSALYLCASSSQGQTNTEAFFGQGTRLTVV.

The genes are TRBV5-4 and TRBJ2-5, with 10 nucleotides matching TRBD2. Germline CDR1 SGHNT, CDR2 YYREEE (reference sequence). V lost 6 bases and J lost 5; bases outside the gene matches: 10. The length of the CDR3 is 15 residues. In DNA form, the CDR3 reads TGTGCCAGCACATCAGGCACTAGCGGGACGGAGACCCAGTACTTC. Residues: CASTSGTSGTETQYF. Full variable domain (rest looked up from reference TRBV5-4 and TRBJ2-5): ETGVTQSPTHLIKTRGQQVTLRCSSQSGHNTVSWYQQALGQGPQFIFQYYREEENGRGNFPPRFSGLQFPNYSSELNVNALELDDSALYLCASTSGTSGTETQYFGPGTRLLVL.

This chain joins TRBV14 and TRBJ2-3; 11 nucleotides agree with TRBD2. This CDR3 has 16 residues. After removal of 4 bases from V and 4 bases from J, the junction contained 7 bases not matched to a gene. Germline V gene sequence: CDR1 SGHDN, CDR2 FVKESK. CDR3 in DNA: TGTGCCAGCAGCCGGAGACTAGCGGGACCCTCAGATACGCAGTATTTT. Translating it yields CASSRRLAGPSDTQYF. Looking up the rest from reference TRBV14 and TRBJ2-3 gives the full variable domain: EAGVTQFPSHSVIEKGQTVTLRCDPISGHDNLYWYRRVMGKEIKFLLHFVKESKQDESGMPNNRFLAERTGGTYSTLKVQPAELEDSGVYFCASSRRLAGPSDTQYFGPGTRLTVL.

The V call is TRBV5-1, the J call TRBJ1-1, with TRBD1 matching over 8 bases. Unmatched junction bases numbered 8, after V lost 2 bases and J lost 2 bases. Germline V gives CDR1 SGHRS, CDR2 YFSETQ. This CDR3 spans 16 amino acids. CDR3 sequence reads: CASSFHQGQGNTEAFF. For the CDR3, the DNA is TGCGCCAGCAGCTTCCACCAAGGACAGGGTAACACTGAAGCTTTCTTT.

The chain links TRBV7-2 to TRBJ2-2, with TRBD2 as a possible D gene (5 bases). CDR3 length equals 13 residues. The V gene's germline CDR1 is SGHTA and CDR2 FQGNSA. V was pared by 5 bases and J by 7 bases, with 11 bases between. CDR3 nucleotide sequence: TGTGCCAGCAGCCGTGGACTTATCGGGGAGCTGTTTTTT. It codes for CASSRGLIGELFF.

The CDR3 nucleotides are TGTGCCAGCTCACAGGACAGGGGGCCGAACACCGGGGAGCTGTTTTTT. Residues: CASSQDRGPNTGELFF. V usage is TRBV18 and J usage is TRBJ2-2; 11 bases are shared with TRBD1. Trimming cost V 4 bases and J 0 bases; bases outside gene matches: 1. From germline, CDR1 is KGHSH and CDR2 LQKENI. CDR3 size: 16 residues.